Shown below are 18 T cell receptor beta chains from a single sample sequenced in a study of T cells in Graves' hyperthyroidism and ophthalmopathy. Using RNA transcripts as the source, TCR beta CDR3 regions were amplified. HTBI primers were the set used in a first-round RT-PCR of the TCR CDR3. TCRdb re-derived calls from the multiplex PCR reads in MiXCR, one entry per CDR3 protein. The sample lists roughly 500,000 distinct CDR3 sequences; 46% were seen once. Sequenced sample: peripheral blood or thyroid tissue (not recorded which). The receptor source for this set is an adult woman with Graves' disease, either hyperthyroidism or ophthalmopathy (not recorded which).

This sequence joins TRBV7-9 and TRBJ1-2; tentative D call: TRBD1 (5 bases). CDR3 length: 13 amino acids. V shed 3 bases and J shed 8 bases, with 13 bases lying between them. Germline loops: CDR1 SEHNR, CDR2 FQNEAQ (reference sequence). This chain's CDR3 is CASSFVDSGGYTF. CDR3 DNA sequence: TGTGCCAGCAGCTTTGTCGACAGCGGGGGCTACACCTTC.

Many counts were recorded for this clonotype. This chain links TRBV5-5 with TRBJ2-7; possibly TRBD1 for D (5 bases). Germline V gene data show CDR1 as SGHKS and CDR2 as YYEKEE (reference sequence). Trimming cost V 4 bases and J 6 bases, with 14 bases left between them. This CDR3 comprises 13 residues. This chain's CDR3 is CASSRAGIGEQYF. As DNA, the CDR3 is TGTGCCAGCAGCCGGGCAGGGATTGGCGAGCAGTACTTC. Full variable domain (rest looked up from reference TRBV5-5 and TRBJ2-7): DAGVTQSPTHLIKTRGQQVTLRCSPISGHKSVSWYQQVLGQGPQFIFQYYEKEERGRGNFPDRFSARQFPNYSSELNVNALLLGDSALYLCASSRAGIGEQYFGPGTRLTVT.

This clonotype was observed a handful of times. J is TRBJ1-2 and V is TRBV29-1; D is ambiguous. The CDR3 has 11 amino acids. Germline CDR1 is SQVTM and CDR2 is ANQGSEA. The V gene lost 6 bases and the J gene lost 5 bases, with 10 bases spanning the gap. This chain's CDR3 is CSVPTGYGYTF. The CDR3 DNA follows: TGCAGCGTACCCACGGGGTATGGCTACACCTTC.

This chain joins TRBV20-1 and TRBJ1-1; D may be TRBD1 (6 bases). CDR3 length equals 14 residues. Trimming shortened V by 3 bases and J by 7 bases, and 18 bases separated the two germline ends. Germline V gene data show CDR1 as DFQATT and CDR2 as SNEGSKA (reference sequence). CDR3 protein: CSASPGTLLDEAFF. The CDR3 DNA reads TGCAGTGCTAGTCCCGGGACATTGTTGGATGAAGCTTTCTTT.

The CDR3 nucleotides are TGCAGCGGCTGGGACAGCTCACATGAAGCTTTCTTT. Its protein product is CSGWDSSHEAFF. The V call is TRBV29-1, the J call TRBJ1-1; 7 positions agree with TRBD1. The V gene end was trimmed by 7 bases and the J gene end by 7 bases; junction bases not matched to a gene: 9. The CDR3 has 12 amino acids. The germline V gene has CDR1 SQVTM and CDR2 ANQGSEA.

The genes are TRBV29-1 and TRBJ2-7, with D possibly TRBD2 on 6 matching bases. The DNA end is a closer match to TRBJ2-5, so the J assignment may be wrong. CDR3 length: 13 amino acids. Germline V gene sequence: CDR1 SQVTM, CDR2 ANQGSEA. CDR3 coding DNA: TGCAGCGCCGGGGGACGGATTCAAGAGACCCAGTACTTC. It encodes CSAGGRIQETQYF.

This sequence joins TRBV7-9 and TRBJ1-5; no reliable D call. V was shortened by 1 base and J by 9 bases, with 7 bases between the two germline ends. CDR3 length: 12 residues. Germline lookup yields CDR1 SEHNR and CDR2 FQNEAQ (reference sequence). In DNA, the CDR3 is TGTGCCAGCAGCTTAGTCACGGGGCCCCAGCATTTT. The encoded protein is CASSLVTGPQHF.

This clonotype was seen many times. This chain connects TRBV7-9 to TRBJ2-7; TRBD2 matches 7 bases. The CDR3 has 15 residues. V gave up 5 bases and J gave up 0 bases; unmatched junction bases: 7. Germline loops: CDR1 SEHNR, CDR2 FQNEAQ (reference sequence). CDR3: CASSVEGGSSYEQYF. Here the CDR3 DNA reads TGTGCCAGCAGCGTTGAGGGCGGGAGCTCCTACGAGCAGTACTTC.

This chain links TRBV9 with TRBJ1-2; the D is unclear. The V end was cut by 2 bases, the J end by 3 bases, with 8 bases between. This CDR3 spans 13 amino acids. Germline values: CDR1 SGDLS, CDR2 YYNGEE. The CDR3 is CASSVGQDYGYTF. In DNA, the CDR3 is TGTGCCAGCAGCGTTGGCCAGGACTATGGCTACACCTTC.

The CDR3 coding sequence is TGTGCCAGCAGCCCGGACTCTACCCAGTACTTC. Amino acids: CASSPDSTQYF. V gene TRBV7-8 combines with J gene TRBJ2-5, with D maybe TRBD2 (5 bases). CDR1 and CDR2 from the germline V gene are SGHVS and FQNEAQ. Trimming removed 5 bases at V and 8 bases at J, with 9 bases between. The CDR3 runs to 11 residues.

This clonotype was detected a few times. DNA of the CDR3: TGTGCCAGCGACGGGACTAGCGTGGCCGGGGAGCTGTTTTTT. It yields the protein CASDGTSVAGELFF. The chain links TRBV28 to TRBJ2-2, with 10 bases identical to TRBD2. J lost 6 bases, V lost 8 bases, and 6 bases had no gene match. Per the germline V gene, CDR1 is MDHEN and CDR2 is SYDVKM. The CDR3 covers 14 residues. Full variable domain (missing parts from reference TRBV28 and TRBJ2-2): DVKVTQSSRYLVKRTGEKVFLECVQDMDHENMFWYRQDPGLGLRLIYFSYDVKMKEKGDIPEGYSVSREKKERFSLILESASTNQTSMYLCASDGTSVAGELFFGEGSRLTVL.

CDR3 in amino acids: CASSATGDGETQYF. The DNA of the CDR3 is TGTGCCAGCAGTGCGACAGGGGATGGCGAGACCCAGTACTTC. The chain uses TRBV25-1 and TRBJ2-5; 8 nucleotides line up with TRBD1. Germline CDR1 reads MGHDK; CDR2 reads SYGVNS. V trimming: 4 bases; J trimming: 5 bases; junction bases outside the gene matches: 6. The CDR3 runs to 14 residues.

To note about this clonotype: This may arise from a read error, as a much more abundant clone is one base away. The chain combines TRBV5-1 with TRBJ1-2; 8 positions match TRBD1. The CDR3 runs 15 residues. V gave up 4 bases and J gave up 4 bases; unmatched junction bases: 9. The V gene's germline CDR1 is SGHRS and CDR2 YFSETQ. This CDR3 reads CASSSADRVSYGYTF. The CDR3 DNA sequence: TGCGCCAGCAGCAGCGCGGACAGGGTGAGCTATGGCTACACCTTC.

This clonotype was found once. The V call is TRBV29-1, the J call TRBJ2-7; 8 bases align to TRBD1. Matching the DNA end better, TRBJ2-5 makes the J call doubtful. CDR1 is SQVTM, CDR2 ANQGSEA, per germline. CDR3 length: 13 amino acids. This CDR3 reads CSSTGGRFETQYF. In DNA form, the CDR3 reads TGCAGCTCCACAGGGGGTCGGTTCGAGACCCAGTACTTC.

The rearrangement joins TRBV10-1 to TRBJ2-5; TRBD2 aligns across 10 bases. J gave up 3 bases and V 8 bases, and 9 bases lay outside the gene matches. Germline values: CDR1 WNHNN, CDR2 SYGVQD (reference sequence). CDR3 length: 15 residues. The CDR3 spells CASSSLAGPEETQYF. DNA of the CDR3: TGCGCCAGCTCATCACTAGCGGGACCCGAAGAGACCCAGTACTTC.

CDR3 DNA: TGTGCCAGCAGTTACGATTGGGATAACAATCAGCCCCAGCATTTT. Translation: CASSYDWDNNQPQHF. This chain joins TRBV6-2 or TRBV6-3 and TRBJ1-5; D call uncertain. This CDR3 spans 15 amino acids. Germline V lookup: CDR1 MNHEY, CDR2 SVGEGT. Trimming left V 2 bases short and J 3 bases short, with 11 bases between.

Only a few counts were recorded for this clonotype. This chain uses TRBV7-2 with TRBJ1-2, with D hard to call. This CDR3 has 11 residues. Germline-derived CDR1 and CDR2 are SGHTA and FQGNSA. Trimming left V 6 bases short and J 7 bases short, with 9 bases between. CDR3 sequence reads: CASREKAGYTF. The CDR3 nucleotides are TGTGCCAGCAGAGAGAAGGCTGGCTACACCTTC.

As DNA, the CDR3 is TGTGCCACCGAGTTTCTAGCGGGAGATGCCTACGAGCAGTACTTC. Its protein is CATEFLAGDAYEQYF. The V and J genes are TRBV6-5 and TRBJ2-7, with 10 bases that match TRBD2. The germline V gene encodes CDR1 MNHEY and CDR2 SVGAGI. The ends lost 10 bases at V and 2 bases at J; junction bases unmatched: 11. This CDR3 region has 15 residues.